One T cell receptor beta chain is described in this entry. Its target is not known. Quantitative 5'-RACE with molecular barcodes produced the TCR beta libraries. TCRdb independently ran MiXCR on the 5' RACE reads; one entry per CDR3 protein. Of about 540,000 distinct CDR3 sequences listed, approximately 12% were seen once; the top ten hold nearly 7%. This entry is derived from a study of CD8 T cells in ankylosing spondylitis. Trimming at V came to 3 bases and at J to 11 bases, leaving 9 bases not matched to a gene. The CDR3 length is 14 residues. CDR1 and CDR2 from the germline V gene are DFQATT and SNEGSKA (reference sequence). Overall study results and limits: The authors found the disease-linked clones to be CD8+ and relatively rare in peripheral blood. Reported data indicate significant enrichment of disease-linked clones within matched ankylosing spondylitis synovial fluid. A TCR beta motif made of about 8 highly homologous variants seemed typical of ankylosing spondylitis blood.

Sequenced input: blood, either unsorted or a sorted T cell fraction (not recorded which). The TCR was taken from a male donor with ankylosing spondylitis. The rearrangement joins TRBV20-1 to TRBJ2-6, with 8 bases aligning to TRBD2. CDR3 DNA: TGCAGTGCTAGGGGGACTAGGGCCCCTTACGTCCTGACTTTC. Residues: CSARGTRAPYVLTF.